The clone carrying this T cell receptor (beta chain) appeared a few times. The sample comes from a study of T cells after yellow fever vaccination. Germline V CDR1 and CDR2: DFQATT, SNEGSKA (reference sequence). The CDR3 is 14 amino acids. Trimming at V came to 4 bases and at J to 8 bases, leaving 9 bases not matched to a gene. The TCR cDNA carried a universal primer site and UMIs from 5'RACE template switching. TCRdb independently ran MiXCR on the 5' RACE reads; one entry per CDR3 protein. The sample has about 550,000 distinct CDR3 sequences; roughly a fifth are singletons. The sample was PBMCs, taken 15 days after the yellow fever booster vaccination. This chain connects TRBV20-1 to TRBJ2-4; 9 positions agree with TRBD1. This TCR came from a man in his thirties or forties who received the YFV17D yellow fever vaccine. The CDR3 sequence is CSATTRDRVDIQYF. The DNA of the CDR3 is TGCAGTGCTACTACCCGGGACAGGGTCGACATTCAGTACTTC.